This T cell receptor (beta chain) was captured in a study of control samples from healthy donors and cancer patients. This clone was recorded only once. The CDR3 contains 13 residues. The germline CDR1 and CDR2 sequences are LGHNA and YNFKEQ. The ends were cut back, 1 base at V and 5 bases at J, with 8 bases in the middle. Clones were read by immunoSEQ multiplex PCR, and TCRdb kept only the in-frame ones, dropping some. The sample holds some 170,000 clones, roughly 94% seen once. The chain has TRBV4-2 and TRBJ1-1, with D unresolved. Sample: PBMCs. The origin of this receptor is a man aged 55 to 70 with colorectal cancer. The CDR3 coding sequence is TGTGCCAGCAGCCAAGGTAGGTGGACTGAAGCTTTCTTT. Its translation is CASSQGRWTEAFF.